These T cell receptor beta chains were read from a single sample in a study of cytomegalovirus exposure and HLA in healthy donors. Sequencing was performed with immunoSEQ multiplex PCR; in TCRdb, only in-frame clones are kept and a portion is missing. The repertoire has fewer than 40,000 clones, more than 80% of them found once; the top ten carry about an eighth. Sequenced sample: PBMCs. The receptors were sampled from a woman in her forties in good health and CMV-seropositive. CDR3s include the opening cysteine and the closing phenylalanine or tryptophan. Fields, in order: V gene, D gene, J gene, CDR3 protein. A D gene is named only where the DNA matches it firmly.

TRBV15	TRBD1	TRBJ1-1	CATSKTGGSAEAFF
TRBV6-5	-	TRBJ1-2	CASSPSIPYYGYTF
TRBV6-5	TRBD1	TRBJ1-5	CASSLQGGRQPQHF
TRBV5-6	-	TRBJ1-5	CASSLGQNQPQHF
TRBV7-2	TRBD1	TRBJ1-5	CASSLWGTGNQPQHF
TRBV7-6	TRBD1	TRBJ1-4	CASQGGTNEKLFF
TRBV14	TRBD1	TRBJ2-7	CASSHNTGQGYEQYF
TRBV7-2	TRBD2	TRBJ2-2	CASRGAGGNTGELFF
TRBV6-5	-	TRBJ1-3	CASSYLRDSGNTIYF
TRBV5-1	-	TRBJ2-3	CASSPQGPDTQYF
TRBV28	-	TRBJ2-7	CASSLVQSYEQYF
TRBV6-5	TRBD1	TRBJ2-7	CASSYSYRGIYEQYF
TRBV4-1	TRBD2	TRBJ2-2	CASSYTGTSGNTGELFF
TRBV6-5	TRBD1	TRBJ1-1	CASSDRITTEAFF